This TCR beta chain was sequenced in a study of T cells after yellow fever vaccination. The study made its TCR cDNA through 5'RACE template switching. That step introduced a universal primer site along with UMIs. TCRdb re-called the 5' RACE reads with MiXCR, one entry per CDR3 protein. The data contain 450,000 to 650,000 distinct CDR3 sequences, less than 25% of them singletons. Study-wide points: Post-booster samples contained most primary-vaccination clones (approximately 96% CD4, about 85% CD8). The CD4 compartment and the CD8 compartment contained a small share of clonotypes in common.

Looked up from germline, CDR1 is DFQATT and CDR2 is SNEGSKA (reference sequence). Trimming removed 0 bases from V and 4 bases from J; junction bases left unmatched: 6. The CDR3 is made up of 16 amino acids. About this clonotype: Its antigen is as yet unknown.

This TCR was sampled from a man aged 18-30 years who received the YFV17D yellow fever vaccine. Sequencing was performed on PBMCs, taken less than 25 days after the first yellow fever vaccination. The chain uses TRBV20-1 and TRBJ2-3; 11 nucleotides match TRBD2. The CDR3 region has the DNA TGCAGTGCTAGAGAGCTAGCGGGGGGCCGCGCAGATACGCAGTATTTT. Translation gives CSARELAGGRADTQYF.